Listed here is a single TCR beta chain. Its antigen is still unknown. Germline lookup yields CDR1 SGDLS and CDR2 YYNGEE. This CDR3 region has 15 residues. V shed 4 bases, J shed 0 bases, and the junction held 7 bases outside the gene matches. In the CD4+ fraction, cells were divided into CD45RA+ naive and CD45RA-negative memory subsets. The sample is drawn from a study of shared clonotypes between healthy human individuals. Libraries were prepared by immunoSEQ multiplex PCR; TCRdb keeps only in-frame clonotypes and omits some of them. The data show under 1,900,000 clones, just under 99% seen once. General study results and limits: At large depth, rarefaction still showed sorted-subset sequencing to be incomplete.

This TCR was recovered from a man aged 30 to 45 in good health. The sequenced material came from naive CD4+ T cells sorted from blood. The subset: CD45RA+ positively selected. The chain couples TRBV9 to TRBJ2-7, with 7 bases identical to TRBD1. CDR3 nucleotide sequence: TGTGCCAGCAGCCCCAGACAGGGTTACTCCTACGAGCAGTACTTC. Its protein is CASSPRQGYSYEQYF.